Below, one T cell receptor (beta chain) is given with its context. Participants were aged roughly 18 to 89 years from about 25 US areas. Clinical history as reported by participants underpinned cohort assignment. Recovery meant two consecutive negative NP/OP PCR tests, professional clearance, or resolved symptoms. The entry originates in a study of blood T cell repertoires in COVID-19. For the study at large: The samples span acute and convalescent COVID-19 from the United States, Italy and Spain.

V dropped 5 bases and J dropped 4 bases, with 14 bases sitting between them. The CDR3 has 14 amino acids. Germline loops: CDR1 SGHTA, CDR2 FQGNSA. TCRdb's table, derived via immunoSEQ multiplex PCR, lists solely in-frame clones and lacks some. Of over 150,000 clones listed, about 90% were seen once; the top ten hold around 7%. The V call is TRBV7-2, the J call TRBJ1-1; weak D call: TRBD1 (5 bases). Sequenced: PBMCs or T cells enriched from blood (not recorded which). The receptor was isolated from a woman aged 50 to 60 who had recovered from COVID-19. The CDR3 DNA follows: TGTGCCAGCAGCACCTGGGAGGGGAGCACTGAAGCTTTCTTT. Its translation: CASSTWEGSTEAFF.